The source of this TCR beta chain is a study of identical twins. V lost 2 bases to trimming and J lost 1 base, with 5 bases between them. Germline V lookup: CDR1 MNHEY, CDR2 SVGAGI. This CDR3 has 13 residues. Each CDR3 protein is one row after TCRdb ran MiXCR on the 5' RACE reads. The table lists a few hundred thousand distinct CDR3 sequences, roughly a tenth of them singletons. This clonotype showed up just a few times. The sequence came from a man aged 50-59 years in good health. The rearrangement uses TRBV6-5 and TRBJ1-1; D call uncertain. Material for sequencing was memory T cells sorted from blood. CDR3 DNA sequence: TGTGCCAGCAGTTACCTTTCGAACACTGAAGCTTTCTTT. Its translation is CASSYLSNTEAFF.